Below, 6 T cell receptor beta chains from the same sample are listed, as sequenced in a study of regulatory T cells in long-lasting Graves disease. Arm-PCR with iRepertoire HTBI primers amplified the CDR3 regions for these TCR beta libraries. MiXCR was run by TCRdb on the multiplex PCR reads, yielding one entry per CDR3 protein. The top ten hold under 10% of the sample, which has 450,000 to 700,000 distinct CDR3 sequences, less than 15% seen once. This sample's time point: newly diagnosed GD, antithyroid drugs for less than 3 months. Preparation of the TCR library used RNA extracted from PBMCs. This sample was shared with a second study, whose subject was T cells in Graves' hyperthyroidism and ophthalmopathy.

Sequencing used peripheral blood mononuclear cells (PBMCs), obtained at new diagnosis, from a patient treated with antithyroid drugs. All receptors come from a man aged 25 to 45 with Graves disease.

This clonotype was observed at least ten times. The chain joins TRBV18 to TRBJ2-5; 7 nucleotides match TRBD2. V was clipped by 0 bases and J by 5 bases; unmatched bases: 3. The length of the CDR3 is 14 residues. Looked up from germline, CDR1 is KGHSH and CDR2 is LQKENI. The CDR3 reads CASSPPFGRETQYF. The CDR3 coding sequence is TGTGCCAGCTCACCACCGTTCGGGAGGGAGACCCAGTACTTC.

This clonotype showed up many times. CDR3 amino acids: CASSSWTGRYQPQHF. The CDR3 DNA is TGTGCCAGCAGTTCCTGGACAGGGAGGTATCAGCCCCAGCATTTT. This chain joins TRBV27 and TRBJ1-5; 8 nucleotides agree with TRBD1. The CDR3 is 15 amino acids. CDR1 is MNHEY, CDR2 SMNVEV, per germline (reference sequence). The junction had 7 bases not matched to a gene; V was cut back by 4 bases and J by 5 bases.

This clonotype has at least ten counts. In DNA form, the CDR3 reads TGTGCCAGCAGAAGCGGGACAGGCCGAAATCAGCCCCAGCATTTT. Amino acid sequence: CASRSGTGRNQPQHF. The gene calls are TRBV28 and TRBJ1-5; 8 nucleotides agree with TRBD1. Trimming cost V 6 bases and J 4 bases; bases outside gene matches: 8. CDR1 MDHEN and CDR2 SYDVKM come from the germline V gene. CDR3 length equals 15 residues.

This clonotype was detected only a few times. The chain joins TRBV20-1 to TRBJ2-7, with a possible D match to TRBD2 (5 bases). CDR3 size: 14 residues. Looked up from germline, CDR1 is DFQATT and CDR2 is SNEGSKA (reference sequence). V was cut by 6 bases and J by 2 bases, with 17 bases left in between. The CDR3 protein is CSAPQFGVTYEQYF. DNA of the CDR3: TGCAGTGCACCACAGTTCGGGGTTACCTACGAGCAGTACTTC.

The V and J genes are TRBV28 and TRBJ2-2; D call uncertain. V lost 6 bases and J lost 7, with 9 bases in between. The CDR3 loop spans 12 amino acids. Germline-derived CDR1 and CDR2 are MDHEN and SYDVKM. The CDR3 DNA reads as TGTGCCAGCAGCCTAGTAAACGGGGAGCTGTTTTTT. Amino acid sequence: CASSLVNGELFF. The complete variable domain, with remaining parts taken from reference TRBV28 and TRBJ2-2, reads DVKVTQSSRYLVKRTGEKVFLECVQDMDHENMFWYRQDPGLGLRLIYFSYDVKMKEKGDIPEGYSVSREKKERFSLILESASTNQTSMYLCASSLVNGELFFGEGSRLTVL.

At least ten counts were recorded for this clonotype. It may be a read error: a sequence one base away is much more abundant. The V gene is TRBV7-9, the J gene TRBJ1-1, with D possibly being TRBD1 (6 bases). The CDR3 sequence is 13 residues long. The V and J ends lost 6 bases and 0 bases respectively, with 8 bases between them. Germline-derived CDR1 and CDR2 are SEHNR and FQNEAQ (reference sequence). The CDR3 nucleotides are TGTGCCAGCAGGGACAGCCTGAACACTGAAGCTTTCTTT. Residues: CASRDSLNTEAFF.